This is a list of T cell receptor beta chains from one sample in a study of blood T cell repertoires in COVID-19. The method was immunoSEQ multiplex PCR; TCRdb's version includes in-frame clones alone and lacks a portion of them. This sample has approximately 200,000 clones, with around 85% found just once. Sequenced sample: PBMCs or T cells enriched from blood (not recorded which). These receptors were collected from a man aged 40-49 years who had recovered from COVID-19. The CDR3 runs from the conserved cysteine through the conserved F or W. A D gene is named only where the DNA matches it firmly. Clone size is stated in some rows and not others, as once, few, many or a class when expanded.

size: .
length: 15
D: TRBD1
V: TRBV5-4
J: TRBJ2-1
DNA: TGTGCCAGCAGCAAGGACAGGGTAAGCCGAGGTGAGCAGTTCTTC
CDR3: CASSKDRVSRGEQFF

size: few
length: 17
D: TRBD2
V: TRBV7-8
J: TRBJ2-1
DNA: TGTGCCAGCAGCTTAGGTTCGTTGGCGGGAGGTCACAATGAGCAGTTCTTC
CDR3: CASSLGSLAGGHNEQFF

size: few
length: 11
D: .
V: TRBV6-1
J: TRBJ2-7
DNA: TGTGCCAGCAGTGAAGCTATCGACAAGTACTTC
CDR3: CASSEAIDKYF

size: .
length: 13
D: TRBD1
V: TRBV2
J: TRBJ1-2
DNA: TGTGCCAGCAGTGGGCAGGGGGTCTATGGCTACACCTTC
CDR3: CASSGQGVYGYTF

size: .
length: 15
D: .
V: TRBV4-2
J: TRBJ1-5
DNA: TGTGCCAGCAGCCAGACAACCTATAGCAATCAGCCCCAGCATTTT
CDR3: CASSQTTYSNQPQHF

size: .
length: 14
D: TRBD2
V: TRBV5-4
J: TRBJ2-7
DNA: TGTGCCAGCAGCTTGGGGCTAGCGGGGTTTGGGCAGTACTTC
CDR3: CASSLGLAGFGQYF

size: .
length: 15
D: .
V: TRBV5-1
J: TRBJ2-2
DNA: TGCGCCAGCAGCTTGGCAGGGCGAGGTCCCGGGGAGCTGTTTTTT
CDR3: CASSLAGRGPGELFF

size: .
length: 12
D: .
V: TRBV18
J: TRBJ2-7
DNA: TGTGCCAGCTCACCACGTAACTACGAGCAGTACTTC
CDR3: CASSPRNYEQYF

size: .
length: 15
D: .
V: TRBV19
J: TRBJ1-4
DNA: TGTGCCAGTAGTATAGGGGACAATGCAGTGGAAAAACTGTTTTTT
CDR3: CASSIGDNAVEKLFF

size: .
length: 15
D: .
V: TRBV5-1
J: TRBJ1-2
DNA: TGCGCCAGCAGTGGGGGCGTTGTGAGGGGTCATGGCTACACCTTC
CDR3: CASSGGVVRGHGYTF

size: .
length: 12
D: .
V: TRBV6-5
J: TRBJ2-1
DNA: TGTGCCTCGGAGGCTCCCAGCAATGAGCAGTTCTTC
CDR3: CASEAPSNEQFF

size: .
length: 14
D: .
V: TRBV7-8
J: TRBJ2-7
DNA: TGTGCCAGCAGCCCCCGGCGAGGGTTGTACGAGCAGTACTTC
CDR3: CASSPRRGLYEQYF

size: .
length: 13
D: .
V: TRBV24-1
J: TRBJ1-5
DNA: TGTGCCACCACAGACAGGCCGGGTCAGCCCCAGCATTTT
CDR3: CATTDRPGQPQHF

size: few
length: 14
D: .
V: TRBV13
J: TRBJ1-1
DNA: TGTGCCAGCAGCTTAGCTGGGCATAAGGCTGAAGCTTTCTTT
CDR3: CASSLAGHKAEAFF

size: .
length: 12
D: .
V: TRBV2
J: TRBJ2-1
DNA: TGTGCCAGCAGTGAACTGTCGCGAGGACAGTTCTTC
CDR3: CASSELSRGQFF

size: .
length: 14
D: .
V: TRBV9
J: TRBJ2-7
DNA: TGTGCCAGCAGCCCTGTGGGGGAGGCCTACGAGCAGTACTTC
CDR3: CASSPVGEAYEQYF

size: .
length: 18
D: .
V: TRBV14
J: TRBJ2-6
DNA: TGTGCCAGCAGCTCCAGGCCGGGGTCAAGCTCTGGGGCCAACGTCCTGACTTTC
CDR3: CASSSRPGSSSGANVLTF

size: .
length: 14
D: .
V: TRBV7-2
J: TRBJ2-7
DNA: TGTGCCAGCAACTCTAGCCCAGACCCCTACGAGCAGTACTTC
CDR3: CASNSSPDPYEQYF

size: .
length: 14
D: TRBD1
V: TRBV9
J: TRBJ2-5
DNA: TGTGCCAGCAGCGCGGGACAGGCACAAGAGACCCAGTACTTC
CDR3: CASSAGQAQETQYF

size: once
length: 16
D: TRBD1
V: TRBV18
J: TRBJ2-1
DNA: TGTGCCAGCTCAGCCGCCGGGACAGGGGGCTACAATGAGCAGTTCTTC
CDR3: CASSAAGTGGYNEQFF

size: .
length: 17
D: TRBD2
V: TRBV24-1
J: TRBJ2-3
DNA: TGTGCCACCAGTGATCCAACCGGGACTAGCGGGACAGATACGCAGTATTTT
CDR3: CATSDPTGTSGTDTQYF

size: .
length: 13
D: TRBD1
V: TRBV11-3
J: TRBJ1-1
DNA: TGTGCCAGCAGCTTGTCAGGGGGAACAGAAGCTTTCTTT
CDR3: CASSLSGGTEAFF

size: .
length: 14
D: TRBD2
V: TRBV28
J: TRBJ2-1
DNA: TGTGCCGCCGGGGGCGGGAGGGGGTTGAATGAGCAGTTCTTC
CDR3: CAAGGGRGLNEQFF

size: .
length: 15
D: TRBD1
V: TRBV15
J: TRBJ2-2
DNA: TGTGCCACCAGCAGAAACAGGGGGCTAAACGGGGAGCTGTTTTTT
CDR3: CATSRNRGLNGELFF

size: .
length: 15
D: TRBD2
V: TRBV11-3
J: TRBJ2-7
DNA: TGTGCCAGCAGCACTACTAGCGGGGGAAACTACGAGCAGTACTTC
CDR3: CASSTTSGGNYEQYF

size: .
length: 17
D: TRBD1
V: TRBV9
J: TRBJ1-2
DNA: TGTGCCAGCAACGCTCCGGGACAGGGGAATTCCGACTATGGCTACACCTTC
CDR3: CASNAPGQGNSDYGYTF